The rows below give T cell receptor beta chains drawn from one sample of a study of spatial heterogeneity in lung cancer. Each CDR3 protein is one row after TCRdb ran MiXCR on the 5' RACE reads. Of some 120,000 distinct CDR3 sequences listed, 9% to 15% were seen once; the top ten hold roughly 17%. The sequencing used PBMCs, collected at follow-up. The receptors were gathered from a male donor with early-stage non-small cell lung cancer. The CDR3 runs from the conserved cysteine through the conserved F or W. Fields, in order: V gene, D gene, J gene, clone size, CDR3 length, CDR3 DNA, CDR3 protein. D genes are given only for firm matches. The size of a clone is reported for some rows only, either as once, few or many, or as a class for expanded clones.

V: TRBV6-2/TRBV6-3
D: NA
J: TRBJ1-1
size: few
length: 12
DNA: TGTGCCAGCAGTTACGAAGGACAAAAAGCTTTCTTT
CDR3: CASSYEGQKAFF

V: TRBV6-5
D: NA
J: TRBJ2-7
size: many
length: 16
DNA: TGTGCCAGCAGTTACTCGCTTGTTGATACAGCCTACGAGCAGTACTTC
CDR3: CASSYSLVDTAYEQYF

V: TRBV29-1
D: NA
J: TRBJ2-3
size: many
length: 10
DNA: TGCAGCGTTTTAATTAATACGCAGTATTTT
CDR3: CSVLINTQYF

V: TRBV5-1
D: TRBD1
J: TRBJ1-1
size: many
length: 14
DNA: TGCGCCAGCACCCGGGGACAGGGAAGCACTGAAGCTTTCTTT
CDR3: CASTRGQGSTEAFF

V: TRBV6-2/TRBV6-3
D: NA
J: TRBJ1-6
size: many
length: 16
DNA: TGTGCCAGCGCCCGCCGGGGAATCTCCTATAATTCACCCCTCCACTTT
CDR3: CASARRGISYNSPLHF

V: TRBV19
D: NA
J: TRBJ2-3
size: many
length: 15
DNA: TGTGCCAGTAGTATTCGGCGGGGCGGCACAGATACGCAGTATTTT
CDR3: CASSIRRGGTDTQYF

V: TRBV11-3
D: NA
J: TRBJ2-7
size: few
length: 13
DNA: TGTGCCAGCAGCTTACCAGGGCGCGACGAGCAGTACTTC
CDR3: CASSLPGRDEQYF

V: TRBV4-1
D: NA
J: TRBJ2-7
size: many
length: 15
DNA: TGCGCCAGCAGCCACCGGGCTTCCATCTCCTACGAGCAGTACTTC
CDR3: CASSHRASISYEQYF

V: TRBV3-1
D: NA
J: TRBJ1-4
size: few
length: 13
DNA: TGTGCCAGCAGCCAAGATGGGAGCCAGAAACTGTTTTTT
CDR3: CASSQDGSQKLFF

V: TRBV7-9
D: NA
J: TRBJ1-1
size: few
length: 14
DNA: TGTGCCAGCAGCTTACAGCAGGGGAACACTGAAGCTTTCTTT
CDR3: CASSLQQGNTEAFF

V: TRBV20-1
D: TRBD1
J: TRBJ1-5
size: NA
length: 14
DNA: TGCAGTGCTAGGACAGGGGAGCCTAATCGGTCCCAGCATTTT
CDR3: CSARTGEPNRSQHF

V: TRBV7-6
D: TRBD1
J: TRBJ1-1
size: few
length: 13
DNA: TGTGCCAGCTGGGACAGGTTGAACACTGAAGCTTTCTTT
CDR3: CASWDRLNTEAFF

V: TRBV5-1
D: TRBD2
J: TRBJ2-3
size: few
length: 17
DNA: TGCGCCAGCAGCAAAAGGACTAGCGGGGGGCCAGGGGATACGCAGTATTTT
CDR3: CASSKRTSGGPGDTQYF

V: TRBV11-2
D: NA
J: TRBJ2-1
size: many
length: 17
DNA: TGTGCCAGCAGCCTCCAGTCCGCGGGGTCCTTTGCTATTGTGCAGTTCTTC
CDR3: CASSLQSAGSFAIVQFF